These 30 T cell receptor beta chains were all obtained from the same sample, sequenced in a study of T cell repertoires in cytomegalovirus infection. Antigen specificity for these receptors is unknown. TCRdb passed the reads through MiXCR, listing each CDR3 protein once. Of roughly 700,000 distinct CDR3 sequences in the sample, about 30% were seen once. The source material was cultured PBMCs, sampled from culture after CMV antigen stimulation. These receptors came from a human donor in good health (CMV status not recorded). Some clones in this sample may be carry-over from other donors' samples.

This clonotype showed up many times. This chain joins TRBV7-2 and TRBJ1-1, with D possibly being TRBD1 (5 bases). CDR1 is SGHTA, CDR2 FQGNSA, per germline. V was pared by 5 bases and J by 3 bases, with 13 bases between. The CDR3 totals 14 residues. CDR3 sequence (DNA): TGTGCCAGCAGCGCCAGGGCTCAGGACACTGAAGCTTTCTTT. This codes for CASSARAQDTEAFF.

The chain carries TRBV4-1 and TRBJ2-1; D uncertain. Per germline, CDR1 MGHRA and CDR2 YSYEKL. This CDR3 is 14 amino acids long. V lost 1 base to trimming and J lost 2 bases, with 6 bases between them. The CDR3 region has the DNA TGCGCCAGCAGCCAAGGTAGTCCCTACAATGAGCAGTTCTTC. This encodes CASSQGSPYNEQFF.

This clonotype was observed a few times. The CDR3 is CASSLVTGDGYTF. The CDR3 DNA sequence: TGTGCCAGCAGCTTAGTCACAGGGGATGGCTACACCTTC. This rearrangement joins TRBV7-2 to TRBJ1-2; 7 bases line up with TRBD1. Germline V lookup: CDR1 SGHTA, CDR2 FQGNSA. The CDR3 runs 13 residues. The trim removed 1 base at V and 6 bases at J, leaving 2 bases unmatched.

This clonotype was seen only a few times. The chain is built from TRBV7-9 and TRBJ2-1; the D gene could be TRBD1 or TRBD2 (5 bases each). This CDR3 has 14 residues. V was pared by 5 bases and J by 6 bases, with 14 bases between. From germline, CDR1 is SEHNR and CDR2 FQNEAQ (reference sequence). CDR3: CASSRTGTRNEQFF. As DNA, the CDR3 is TGTGCCAGCAGCCGAACCGGGACGCGCAATGAGCAGTTCTTC. The entire variable domain, with the rest obtained from reference TRBV7-9 and TRBJ2-1, is as follows: DTGVSQNPRHKITKRGQNVTFRCDPISEHNRLYWYRQTLGQGPEFLTYFQNEAQLEKSRLLSDRFSAERPKGSFSTLEIQRTEQGDSAMYLCASSRTGTRNEQFFGPGTRLTVL.

CDR3 coding DNA: TGTGCCTGGAGCGCTACGGGGAAAGGGGATCTCTTCGGCACAGATACGCAGTATTTT. Amino acid sequence: CAWSATGKGDLFGTDTQYF. V is TRBV30 and J is TRBJ2-3; D is perhaps TRBD1 or TRBD2 (5 bases each). Germline CDR1 GTSNPN, CDR2 SVGIG (reference sequence). V gave up 3 bases and J gave up 1 base, with 26 bases separating them. The CDR3 has 19 residues. Complete variable domain (other parts from reference TRBV30 and TRBJ2-3): SQTIHQWPATLVQPVGSPLSLECTVEGTSNPNLYWYRQAAGRGLQLLFYSVGIGQISSEVPQNLSASRPQDRQFILSSKKLLLSDSGFYLCAWSATGKGDLFGTDTQYFGPGTRLTVL.

The rearrangement uses TRBV5-1 and TRBJ2-2, with 8 bases identical to TRBD2. V gave up 4 bases and J gave up 6 bases; unmatched junction bases: 2. Germline CDR1 and CDR2: SGHRS and YFSETQ. This CDR3 has 13 amino acids. CDR3 sequence (DNA): TGCGCCAGCAGCAGCGGGGGCCCCGGGGAGCTGTTTTTT. Translation gives CASSSGGPGELFF.

V and J are TRBV2 and TRBJ2-7; D gene uncertain. Trimming removed 8 bases from V and 3 bases from J, with 14 bases in between. Looked up from germline, CDR1 is SNHLY and CDR2 is FYNNEI. The CDR3 totals 13 residues. The CDR3 DNA follows: TGTGCCAGCGGCTTCGGCAGCAACTACGAGCAGTACTTC. Protein: CASGFGSNYEQYF.

This clonotype was found a few times. V usage is TRBV11-1 and J usage is TRBJ1-1, with D tentatively TRBD1 (6 bases). Germline V gene data show CDR1 as SGHAT and CDR2 as FQDESV (reference sequence). V gave up 3 bases and J gave up 4 bases, with 12 bases separating them. This CDR3 has 14 amino acids. The CDR3 DNA is TGTGCCAGCAGCTTTCGACAGGATCGCACTGAAGCTTTCTTT. It encodes CASSFRQDRTEAFF. The full variable domain, completed using reference TRBV11-1 and TRBJ1-1, is EAEVAQSPRYKITEKSQAVAFWCDPISGHATLYWYRQILGQGPELLVQFQDESVVDDSQLPKDRFSAERLKGVDSTLKIQPAELGDSAMYLCASSFRQDRTEAFFGQGTRLTVV.

The gene calls are TRBV20-1 and TRBJ2-7, with D tentatively TRBD1 (5 bases). Germline CDR1 reads DFQATT; CDR2 reads SNEGSKA (reference sequence). The CDR3 runs 12 residues. Trimming took 1 base from V and 5 from J, leaving 9 bases between them. CDR3 residues: CSARGGTDEQYF. CDR3 coding DNA: TGCAGTGCTAGAGGGGGCACCGACGAGCAGTACTTC.

CDR3 sequence: CASRARGPGETQYF. The CDR3 coding sequence is TGTGCCAGCAGAGCCCGGGGCCCTGGGGAGACCCAGTACTTC. This chain connects TRBV7-2 to TRBJ2-5; D may be TRBD1 or TRBD2 (5 bases each). There are 14 residues in the CDR3. The germline V gene encodes CDR1 SGHTA and CDR2 FQGNSA. V was cut by 6 bases and J by 5 bases, with 16 bases left in between.

This clonotype occurred once. The chain uses TRBV6-6 and TRBJ2-1; no definite D call. Germline V gene data show CDR1 as MNHNY and CDR2 as SVGAGI (reference sequence). The CDR3 contains 13 residues. V was clipped by 7 bases and J by 2 bases, with 9 bases between them. The CDR3 coding sequence is TGTGCCAGCACCGCAAGGACCTACAATGAGCAGTTCTTC. It translates to CASTARTYNEQFF.

This chain connects TRBV7-2 to TRBJ2-7; 7 bases align to TRBD1. V shed 1 base and J 5 bases; nucleotides not matched to a gene: 8. Looked up from germline, CDR1 is SGHTA and CDR2 is FQGNSA. The CDR3 has 15 amino acids. The chain's CDR3 is CASSLVWGTENEQYF. In nucleotides, the CDR3 is TGTGCCAGCAGCTTAGTATGGGGGACAGAGAACGAGCAGTACTTC.

The chain couples TRBV7-2 to TRBJ2-7; 10 positions match TRBD2. CDR1 and CDR2 (germline): SGHTA, FQGNSA. J gave up 0 bases and V 0 bases, and 2 bases lay outside the gene matches. This CDR3 spans 16 amino acids. The DNA of the CDR3 is TGTGCCAGCAGCTTAGCGAGCGGGGGGGCCTCCTACGAGCAGTACTTC. This sequence encodes CASSLASGGASYEQYF. Full variable domain (remainder filled in from reference TRBV7-2 and TRBJ2-7): GAGVSQSPSNKVTEKGKDVELRCDPISGHTALYWYRQSLGQGLEFLIYFQGNSAPDKSGLPSDRFSAERTGGSVSTLTIQRTQQEDSAVYLCASSLASGGASYEQYFGPGTRLTVT.

This sequence joins TRBV5-1 and TRBJ2-3; D is perhaps TRBD2 (6 bases). Germline V gene lookup returns CDR1 SGHRS and CDR2 YFSETQ. Trimming took off 1 base at V and 1 base at J, with 13 bases between the two ends. The CDR3 consists of 16 residues. The CDR3 is CASSLRVASGTDTQYF. Written as DNA, the CDR3 is TGCGCCAGCAGCTTGAGGGTGGCTAGCGGCACAGATACGCAGTATTTT.

This clonotype was counted between two and nine times. The DNA for the CDR3 is TGCAGTGCTACAAGGGACTGGAGGTACCAAGAGACCCAGTACTTC. Protein sequence: CSATRDWRYQETQYF. The rearrangement uses TRBV20-1 and TRBJ2-5; a weak D match, TRBD2 (6 bases). The CDR3 contains 15 residues. Germline CDR1 reads DFQATT; CDR2 reads SNEGSKA (reference sequence). Trimming took 4 bases from V and 0 from J, leaving 15 bases between them.

This clonotype was seen a few times. This sequence joins TRBV19 and TRBJ2-1; TRBD2 might be the D (6 bases). CDR1 is LNHDA, CDR2 SQIVND, per germline (reference sequence). This CDR3 is built from 16 residues. V lost 7 bases and J 7 bases, leaving 23 bases between the germline ends. The CDR3 loop reads CASTATHSGSGNEQFF. The CDR3 DNA is TGTGCCAGTACCGCCACCCACAGCGGTAGCGGAAATGAGCAGTTCTTC.

The chain employs TRBV12-3 or TRBV12-4 and TRBJ2-7; a weak D match, TRBD1 (6 bases). CDR3 length equals 13 residues. Trimming removed 4 bases at V and 6 bases at J, with 13 bases between. The CDR3 sequence: CASSYTQGTEQYF. In DNA form, the CDR3 reads TGTGCCAGCAGTTATACACAGGGCACCGAGCAGTACTTC.

This clonotype has more than one count but fewer than ten. The rearrangement joins TRBV14 to TRBJ1-1; D possibly corresponds to TRBD1 (6 bases). The CDR3 covers 18 residues. V was cut by 1 base and J by 3 bases, with 21 bases left in between. Germline assignment: CDR1 SGHDN and CDR2 FVKESK. The CDR3 sequence: CASSQAGPGQPVDTEAFF. In nucleotides, the CDR3 is TGTGCCAGCAGCCAAGCGGGGCCCGGACAGCCTGTCGACACTGAAGCTTTCTTT.

The V gene is TRBV7-9, the J gene TRBJ2-7; weak D call: TRBD2 (6 bases). The germline gives CDR1 SEHNR, CDR2 FQNEAQ (reference sequence). Trimming left V 1 base short and J 3 bases short, with 13 bases between. The CDR3 is 15 residues long. DNA of the CDR3: TGTGCCAGCAGCTTAGAGTCAGGGAGGTACTACGAGCAGTACTTC. Translating it yields CASSLESGRYYEQYF.

The genes are TRBV4-3 and TRBJ2-1; D gene uncertain. The ends were cut back, 0 bases at V and 6 bases at J, with 6 bases in the middle. The CDR3 loop spans 13 amino acids. From germline, CDR1 is LGHNA and CDR2 YSLEER. The CDR3 is CASSQDRANEQFF. CDR3 nucleotide sequence: TGCGCCAGCAGCCAAGATCGGGCCAATGAGCAGTTCTTC.

This clonotype was picked up a small number of times. J is TRBJ2-7 and V is TRBV7-8; no clear D gene. This CDR3 is built from 13 residues. Trimming cost V 5 bases and J 2 bases, with 10 bases left between them. Germline-derived CDR1 and CDR2 are SGHVS and FQNEAQ. CDR3 coding DNA: TGTGCCAGCAGCCCCTCTCAGACCTACGAGCAGTACTTC. Amino acid sequence: CASSPSQTYEQYF.

The chain links TRBV4-1 to TRBJ1-1; D is ambiguous. V was trimmed by 7 bases and J by 0 bases, leaving 9 bases between them. This CDR3 has 13 amino acids. Germline-derived CDR1 and CDR2 are MGHRA and YSYEKL. The CDR3 coding sequence is TGCGCCAGCACCCGAAGTTTGAACACTGAAGCTTTCTTT. Translated, it gives CASTRSLNTEAFF.

The CDR3 DNA follows: TGTGCCAGCTTGGGGAGTTACGAGCAGTACTTC. Residues: CASLGSYEQYF. J is TRBJ2-7 and V is TRBV6-2 or TRBV6-3, with TRBD2 as a possible D gene (5 bases). V was trimmed by 8 bases and J by 4 bases, leaving 9 bases between them. Germline CDR1 MNHEY, CDR2 SVGEGT. The CDR3 has 11 amino acids.

There are a few counts of this clonotype. This chain links TRBV4-2 with TRBJ1-2, with D possibly TRBD1 on 6 matching bases. Germline CDR1 reads LGHNA; CDR2 reads YNFKEQ. Trimming left V 0 bases short and J 7 bases short, with 15 bases between. The CDR3 is 15 residues long. The CDR3 DNA reads as TGTGCCAGCAGCCAAGAGGCAAGGGGGGCGCTTGGCTACACCTTC. This sequence encodes CASSQEARGALGYTF.

This clonotype has a handful of counts. A read error may be the cause here, since a much bigger clone is one base away. CDR3 coding DNA: TGTGCCAGCAGGGACACAGATACGCAGTATTTT. Its protein product is CASRDTDTQYF. The genes are TRBV7-9 and TRBJ2-3, with unresolved D. Trimming pared 6 bases from V and 2 bases from J, leaving 3 bases between. Per the germline V gene, CDR1 is SEHNR and CDR2 is FQNEAQ (reference sequence). The CDR3 loop spans 11 amino acids.

As concerns this clonotype: At one of its ends the junction is not consistent with the germline gene, which may arise from a read error. The chain has TRBV7-2 and TRBJ2-3, with D perhaps matching TRBD2 (6 bases). The CDR3 extends over 15 amino acids. The germline gives CDR1 SGHTA, CDR2 FQGNSA. The CDR3 is CAGSLMGSGTDTQYF. CDR3 DNA sequence: TGTGCCGGCAGCTTAATGGGAAGCGGGACAGATACGCAGTATTTT.

This chain uses TRBV12-3 or TRBV12-4 with TRBJ2-3; 7 bases are a match to TRBD2. V was clipped by 9 bases and J by 4 bases; unmatched bases: 10. The CDR3 has 14 amino acids. CDR3: CASQGWGGPDTQYF. The CDR3 bases are TGTGCCAGTCAAGGATGGGGGGGACCAGATACGCAGTATTTT.

The chain carries TRBV7-2 and TRBJ2-2; 7 bases fit TRBD1. The CDR3 is made up of 13 amino acids. Germline V gene data show CDR1 as SGHTA and CDR2 as FQGNSA. With 5 bases clipped from V and 7 bases from J, the junction kept 4 bases outside the gene matches. The CDR3 reads CASSPGGFGELFF. Here the CDR3 DNA reads TGTGCCAGCAGCCCAGGGGGTTTCGGGGAGCTGTTTTTT. The full variable domain, in which reference TRBV7-2 and TRBJ2-2 provide the parts outside the CDR3, is GAGVSQSPSNKVTEKGKDVELRCDPISGHTALYWYRQSLGQGLEFLIYFQGNSAPDKSGLPSDRFSAERTGGSVSTLTIQRTQQEDSAVYLCASSPGGFGELFFGEGSRLTVL.

This clonotype turned up a few times. The rearrangement joins TRBV19 to TRBJ2-1; perhaps TRBD1 as D (5 bases). This CDR3 has 13 amino acids. V was cut by 7 bases and J by 5 bases, with 12 bases left in between. Germline V gene sequence: CDR1 LNHDA, CDR2 SQIVND (reference sequence). The CDR3: CASTPDTNNEQFF. In DNA, the CDR3 is TGTGCCAGTACCCCGGACACAAACAATGAGCAGTTCTTC.

This clonotype appeared many times. The chain carries TRBV7-2 and TRBJ1-2; weak D call: TRBD1 (6 bases). The germline V gene encodes CDR1 SGHTA and CDR2 FQGNSA. The CDR3 extends over 14 amino acids. Trimming removed 1 base at V and 7 bases at J, with 13 bases between. CDR3 sequence reads: CASSLDRVLFGYTF. The DNA of the CDR3 is TGTGCCAGCAGCTTAGACAGGGTCTTGTTTGGCTACACCTTC.